Following are 24 T cell receptor beta chains from one sample sequenced in a study of T cells in Graves' hyperthyroidism and ophthalmopathy. The TCR beta CDR3 regions underwent amplification using RNA transcripts as the source. A first-round RT-PCR of the TCR CDR3 used the HTBI primer set. TCRdb fed the multiplex PCR reads into MiXCR, producing one record per CDR3 protein. The repertoire consists of around 340,000 distinct CDR3 sequences, with 21% occurring once and the leading ten covering 50%. The sample comprised blood. Receptors were obtained from a woman aged 50 to 60 with Graves' hyperthyroidism.

This clonotype was recorded at least ten times. The genes are TRBV6-6 and TRBJ2-1; D is undetermined. Germline V gene sequence: CDR1 MNHNY, CDR2 SVGAGI (reference sequence). CDR3 length equals 14 residues. The ends were cut back, 0 bases at V and 5 bases at J, with 8 bases in the middle. The CDR3 here is CASSYSSRNNEQFF. CDR3 DNA: TGTGCCAGCAGTTACTCGTCTAGGAACAATGAGCAGTTCTTC.

This clonotype was counted between two and nine times. The chain recombines TRBV3-1 with TRBJ1-1; D is perhaps TRBD1 (5 bases). Trimming shortened V by 0 bases and J by 11 bases, and 10 bases separated the two germline ends. The CDR3 has 12 amino acids. The V gene's germline CDR1 is LGHDT and CDR2 YNNKEL (reference sequence). The CDR3 spells CASSQEGTLAFF. The CDR3 DNA sequence: TGTGCCAGCAGCCAAGAAGGGACGTTGGCTTTCTTT.

J is TRBJ2-2 and V is TRBV6-1; tentatively, D is TRBD2 (6 bases). From germline, CDR1 is MNHNS and CDR2 SASEGT. The CDR3 runs 15 residues. V was clipped by 1 base and J by 7 bases, with 13 bases between them. The CDR3 loop is CASSEGTTSLGELFF. CDR3 in DNA: TGTGCCAGCAGTGAAGGGACTACCTCACTCGGGGAGCTGTTTTTT.

V and J are TRBV7-9 and TRBJ2-2; 9 bases align to TRBD1. J gave up 2 bases and V 5 bases, and 9 bases lay outside the gene matches. CDR3 length equals 17 residues. The germline CDR1 and CDR2 sequences are SEHNR and FQNEAQ (reference sequence). The CDR3 spells CASSRRRTGENTGELFF. CDR3 nucleotide sequence: TGTGCCAGCAGCCGCCGTCGGACAGGGGAAAACACCGGGGAGCTGTTTTTT. The full variable domain, rest sourced from reference TRBV7-9 and TRBJ2-2, is DTGVSQNPRHKITKRGQNVTFRCDPISEHNRLYWYRQTLGQGPEFLTYFQNEAQLEKSRLLSDRFSAERPKGSFSTLEIQRTEQGDSAMYLCASSRRRTGENTGELFFGEGSRLTVL.

Ten or more counts support this clonotype. V and J are TRBV18 and TRBJ1-5, with D possibly being TRBD1 (5 bases). Trimming shortened V by 6 bases and J by 2 bases, and 17 bases separated the two germline ends. Germline V gene lookup returns CDR1 KGHSH and CDR2 LQKENI. The CDR3 loop spans 16 amino acids. CDR3 loop: CASSPRGPWGNQPQHF. The DNA for the CDR3 is TGTGCCAGCTCCCCCCGGGGCCCTTGGGGCAATCAGCCCCAGCATTTT.

The genes are TRBV2 and TRBJ2-2; 15 nucleotides agree with TRBD2. The CDR3 extends over 19 amino acids. V shed 5 bases, J shed 7 bases, and the junction held 14 bases outside the gene matches. CDR1 and CDR2 from the germline V gene are SNHLY and FYNNEI. CDR3 sequence: CASSYTGGLAGGAGGELFF. The CDR3 coding sequence is TGTGCCAGCAGTTACACTGGGGGACTAGCGGGAGGAGCCGGCGGGGAGCTGTTTTTT.

In its sample, this clonotype was seen many times. Here the CDR3 DNA reads TGTGCCAGCAGCTTAGCGGACAGGGAATATCAGCCCCAGCATTTT. This encodes CASSLADREYQPQHF. The chain carries TRBV7-9 and TRBJ1-5; 8 positions agree with TRBD1. The CDR3 runs 15 residues. Losses at the gene ends were 0 bases for V and 5 bases for J; bases not matched to a gene: 3. The germline CDR1 and CDR2 sequences are SEHNR and FQNEAQ (reference sequence). Full variable domain (remainder filled in from reference TRBV7-9 and TRBJ1-5): DTGVSQNPRHKITKRGQNVTFRCDPISEHNRLYWYRQTLGQGPEFLTYFQNEAQLEKSRLLSDRFSAERPKGSFSTLEIQRTEQGDSAMYLCASSLADREYQPQHFGDGTRLSIL.

This clonotype was recorded many times. This chain connects TRBV5-1 to TRBJ1-1; tentative D call: TRBD1 (6 bases). This CDR3 has 14 residues. V shed 4 bases and J shed 1 base, with 11 bases lying between them. From germline, CDR1 is SGHRS and CDR2 YFSETQ. CDR3 amino acids: CASSGRGGNTEAFF. The CDR3 nucleotides are TGCGCCAGCAGCGGGAGAGGGGGGAACACTGAAGCTTTCTTT.

This clonotype was detected ten times or more. The chain uses TRBV14 and TRBJ2-6, with TRBD1 matching over 7 bases. V lost 4 bases and J lost 0; bases outside the gene matches: 3. CDR1 is SGHDN, CDR2 FVKESK, per germline. CDR3 length equals 16 residues. Here the CDR3 reads CASSPYRGSGANVLTF. The CDR3 DNA is TGTGCCAGCAGCCCCTACAGGGGCTCTGGGGCCAACGTCCTGACTTTC. The full variable domain, its missing parts supplied by reference TRBV14 and TRBJ2-6, is EAGVTQFPSHSVIEKGQTVTLRCDPISGHDNLYWYRRVMGKEIKFLLHFVKESKQDESGMPNNRFLAERTGGTYSTLKVQPAELEDSGVYFCASSPYRGSGANVLTFGAGSRLTVL.

This rearrangement joins TRBV6-1 to TRBJ1-5, with TRBD1 identical over 7 bases. Germline CDR1 reads MNHNS; CDR2 reads SASEGT. This CDR3 contains 15 residues. The ends lost 6 bases at V and 4 bases at J; junction bases unmatched: 9. The CDR3 DNA follows: TGTGCCAGCAGACCGCGACAGGGAGGGAATCAGCCCCAGCATTTT. Translating gives CASRPRQGGNQPQHF.

This clonotype showed up many times. The V call is TRBV27, the J call TRBJ2-7; 13 bases line up with TRBD2. The CDR3 consists of 17 residues. V shed 5 bases, J shed 7 bases, and the junction held 14 bases outside the gene matches. Germline V gene sequence: CDR1 MNHEY, CDR2 SMNVEV (reference sequence). In DNA form, the CDR3 reads TGTGCCAGCAGTCCGGACTCATGGACTAGCGGGAGCAATGAGCAGTACTTC. Amino acids: CASSPDSWTSGSNEQYF.

This clonotype came up many times. This chain uses TRBV12-3 or TRBV12-4 with TRBJ2-7, with D perhaps TRBD1 or TRBD2 (5 bases each). The CDR3 length is 11 residues. V shed 3 bases and J shed 9 bases, with 9 bases lying between them. The DNA for the CDR3 is TGTGCCAGCAGTTTGGGGGACGGGCAGTACTTC. Translation: CASSLGDGQYF.

This clonotype was recorded many times. This chain links TRBV15 with TRBJ1-1; tentatively, D is TRBD1 (5 bases). V was shortened by 0 bases and J by 2 bases, with 10 bases between the two germline ends. Per germline, CDR1 LNHNV and CDR2 YYDKDF (reference sequence). This CDR3 region has 15 residues. The CDR3 bases are TGTGCCACCAGCAGAGATCCTTGGGGCAACACTGAAGCTTTCTTT. Translation: CATSRDPWGNTEAFF.

This clonotype was detected a few times. This chain uses TRBV28 with TRBJ1-6, with TRBD1 as a possible D gene (6 bases). Germline V CDR1 and CDR2: MDHEN, SYDVKM. The V gene lost 7 bases and the J gene lost 0 bases, with 10 bases spanning the gap. This CDR3 comprises 15 residues. The CDR3 sequence: CASTVTGSYNSPLHF. Here the CDR3 DNA reads TGTGCCAGCACTGTGACAGGCTCCTATAATTCACCCCTCCACTTT.

This clonotype came up a few times. The chain uses TRBV30 and TRBJ2-7; either TRBD1 or TRBD2 may supply D (6 bases each). Trimming pared 3 bases from V and 4 bases from J, leaving 16 bases between. The CDR3 has 14 residues. CDR1 and CDR2 (germline): GTSNPN, SVGIG (reference sequence). Here the CDR3 reads CAWRSKQGLYEQYF. CDR3 nucleotide sequence: TGTGCCTGGAGATCCAAACAGGGACTTTACGAGCAGTACTTC.

At least ten counts were recorded for this clonotype. The chain employs TRBV6-5 and TRBJ2-1, with a possible D match to TRBD2 (6 bases). Trimming cost V 4 bases and J 9 bases, with 16 bases left between them. The CDR3 length is 14 residues. The germline CDR1 and CDR2 sequences are MNHEY and SVGAGI. The CDR3 region is CASSLASADLEQFF. As DNA, the CDR3 is TGTGCCAGCAGTTTGGCTAGCGCAGATCTTGAGCAGTTCTTC.

There are many counts of this clonotype. This chain joins TRBV28 and TRBJ2-7; 8 nucleotides agree with TRBD2. V trimming: 5 bases; J trimming: 7 bases; junction bases outside the gene matches: 7. Germline lookup yields CDR1 MDHEN and CDR2 SYDVKM. This CDR3 comprises 13 residues. CDR3 residues: CASSENGGEEQYF. The CDR3, as DNA: TGTGCCAGCAGTGAGAACGGGGGGGAAGAGCAGTACTTC.

The sample holds many counts of this clonotype. The chain has TRBV27 and TRBJ2-5; D remains unclear. V lost 5 bases to trimming and J lost 1 base, with 11 bases between them. The length of the CDR3 is 14 residues. The germline gives CDR1 MNHEY, CDR2 SMNVEV (reference sequence). CDR3 sequence (DNA): TGTGCCAGCAGTCCACGAAGGGTCCAAGAGACCCAGTACTTC. It translates to CASSPRRVQETQYF.

This clonotype has only a few counts. The chain recombines TRBV7-3 with TRBJ2-1; the match to TRBD1 covers 7 bases. Germline CDR1 is SGHTA and CDR2 is FQGTGA. The CDR3 is 12 residues long. The ends lost 8 bases at V and 6 bases at J; junction bases unmatched: 4. The CDR3 sequence: CASARDSNEQFF. As DNA, the CDR3 is TGTGCCAGCGCTCGGGACAGCAATGAGCAGTTCTTC. The variable domain in full, completed from reference TRBV7-3 and TRBJ2-1, reads GAGVSQTPSNKVTEKGKYVELRCDPISGHTALYWYRQSLGQGPEFLIYFQGTGAADDSGLPNDRFFAVRPEGSVSTLKIQRTERGDSAVYLCASARDSNEQFFGPGTRLTVL.

The chain recombines TRBV12-3 or TRBV12-4 with TRBJ1-3; TRBD1 is a possible D gene (5 bases). V lost 7 bases to trimming and J lost 0 bases, with 16 bases between them. The CDR3 is 16 residues long. The chain's CDR3 is CASIFRSGHSGNTIYF. CDR3 in DNA: TGTGCCAGCATCTTTAGGTCCGGACACTCTGGAAACACCATATATTTT.

Many counts were recorded for this clonotype. This chain connects TRBV11-2 to TRBJ1-5; possibly TRBD1 for D (6 bases). Germline CDR1 is SGHAT and CDR2 is FQNNGV. The CDR3 totals 13 residues. Trimming cost V 4 bases and J 6 bases, with 10 bases left between them. Written as DNA, the CDR3 is TGTGCCAGCAGCTCGTCGGGGGCTCAGCCCCAGCATTTT. It encodes CASSSSGAQPQHF.

This clonotype was seen a few times. The rearrangement joins TRBV18 to TRBJ1-2, with TRBD1 matching over 8 bases. Germline V gene sequence: CDR1 KGHSH, CDR2 LQKENI. The V and J ends lost 4 bases and 5 bases, in that order; junction bases with no gene match: 6. This CDR3 region has 14 residues. The CDR3 spells CASSLRDRLYGYTF. The CDR3 bases are TGTGCCAGCTCACTCCGGGACAGGCTTTATGGCTACACCTTC.

On this clonotype: A much larger clone is a single base away; this may be a read error. Since no conserved phenylalanine or tryptophan closes the CDR3, a read error is the likely cause. The rearrangement joins TRBV20-1 to TRBJ2-3, with D perhaps assigned TRBD1 or TRBD2 (6 bases each). V was pared by 4 bases and J by 2 bases, with 19 bases between. CDR3 length: 16 residues. The germline CDR1 and CDR2 sequences are DFQATT and SNEGSKA (reference sequence). The CDR3 DNA reads as TGCAGTGCTATGGGGGGCCAAGGTTTTAACACAGATACGCAGTATCTT. Its translation: CSAMGGQGFNTDTQYL.

The table lists this clonotype with many counts. V and J are TRBV3-1 and TRBJ2-5; 9 nucleotides match TRBD2. Unmatched junction bases numbered 8, after V lost 1 base and J lost 5 bases. This CDR3 comprises 16 residues. Germline CDR1 is LGHDT and CDR2 is YNNKEL (reference sequence). The CDR3 DNA reads TGTGCCAGCAGCCAAGTGGGAGCGGGGGGTGGGGAGACCCAGTACTTC. This sequence encodes CASSQVGAGGGETQYF.